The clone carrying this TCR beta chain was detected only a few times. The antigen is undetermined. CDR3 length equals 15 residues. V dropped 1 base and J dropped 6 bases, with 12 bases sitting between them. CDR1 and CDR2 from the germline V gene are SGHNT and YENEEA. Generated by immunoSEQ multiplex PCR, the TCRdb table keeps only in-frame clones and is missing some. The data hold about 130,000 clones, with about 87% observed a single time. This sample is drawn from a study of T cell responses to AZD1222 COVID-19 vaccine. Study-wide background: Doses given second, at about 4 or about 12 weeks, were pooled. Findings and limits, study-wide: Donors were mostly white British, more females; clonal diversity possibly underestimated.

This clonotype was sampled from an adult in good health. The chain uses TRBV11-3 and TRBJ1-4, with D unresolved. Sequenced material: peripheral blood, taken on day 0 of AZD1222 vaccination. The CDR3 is CASSLGAAVHEKLFF. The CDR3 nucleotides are TGTGCCAGCAGCTTAGGGGCGGCGGTACATGAAAAACTGTTTTTT.